The present TCR beta chain was sequenced within a study of T cells after yellow fever vaccination (dated by TCRdb to about 2019). Study-wide context: The SMART-Seq v4 Ultra Low Input RNA kit was used to prepare libraries from fractions with low cell numbers. Bulk TCR alpha and beta repertoires were sequenced longitudinally to track T-cell clones before and after primary and booster YFV17D yellow fever vaccination. The cohort comprised two healthy male donors, one aged 18 to 30 and one aged 30 to 39 years. Blood samples were taken at several timepoints before and after primary and secondary immunization, and bulk PBMC replicates and cell subsets were isolated.

Sample treatment or condition, as interpreted from the label and publication: live attenuated yellow fever vaccine strain. At each blood-draw timepoint, two biological replicates of bulk PBMCs were collected. A standard Ficoll-Paque protocol was used to isolate PBMCs from peripheral blood. TriZol was used to extract RNA from bulk PBMCs, from CD4 and CD8 fractions, and from dextramer-positive and dextramer-negative fractions. Data came from an Illumina NovaSeq 6000. TCR cDNA was synthesized by 5'RACE template switching, through which a universal primer site and unique molecular identifiers were introduced. Priming of cDNA synthesis was performed from both the TCR alpha and TCR beta constant segments. Library amplification used two PCR steps, and the second PCR step added sample barcodes and sequencing adapters. Sequencing of the libraries was done on either Illumina HiSeq 2500 (2x100 bp) or NovaSeq (2x150 bp). On the study's bioinformatics: Reads were demultiplexed and collapsed into UMI consensus sequences with MIGEC, and V(D)J alignment was performed with MiXCR. Using edgeR on replicate PBMC samples, clonotypes were called vaccine-responding if FDR was below 0.01 and the log2 fold change was above 5 up to day 15. Each bulk clonotype was labeled CD4 or CD8 based on which sequenced repertoire, CD4 or CD8, contained the clonotype at higher abundance. TCRdb trimmed the raw reads at Q25, called clones with MiXCR and kept productive beta chains. Rows matching on CDR3 protein sequence are summarized as one entry with the most common DNA and genes. TCRdb's processing, not the authors', yielded these V and J calls. Here the sample has around 300,000 distinct CDR3 sequences; roughly 4.3% occur a single time. 15% to 20% of the sample belongs to the ten largest clones.

Overall study outcomes, separate from this receptor: Compared with the primary T-cell response, the secondary T-cell response was faster but weaker, reaching its peak on day 5 rather than on day 15. A small fraction of clonotypes showed up in both the CD4 and CD8 compartments, probably as a result of convergent recombination. FACS-sorted repertoires could contain abundant contaminating clonotypes from the bulk population, so computational filtering was required. Most clones expanded after primary vaccination (roughly 96% of CD4 and 80% to 90% of CD8) were re-detected after the booster, suggesting that broad memory maintenance occurred. Because only two donors were included in the study, the extent to which the findings can be generalized is limited.

Ten or more counts support this clonotype. Its recognized antigen is unknown. Base qualities are not provided; no much larger clone lies one nucleotide away. In the germline V gene, CDR1 corresponds to SQVTM and CDR2 to ANQGSEA. The CDR3 sequence holds 13 residues, the cysteine and phenylalanine included. Only the CDR3 portion is preserved as DNA: 39 bases, with reading frame beginning at the first base. V sheds 5 bases and J sheds 3 bases, leaving 10 bases between their ends. The TCR originated in a man aged 18 to 29 who received the YFV17D yellow fever vaccine. This material consisted of PBMCs, taken 15 days after the yellow fever booster vaccination. The chain is encoded by TRBV29-1 joined to TRBJ2-2, with the D gene too uncertain to name. The sequence in DNA is TGCAGCGTTCTGTCTCTCGACACCGGGGAGCTGTTTTTT. Translated, it reads CSVLSLDTGELFF.